This TCR beta chain was captured in a study of regulatory T cells in long-lasting Graves disease. Relying on iRepertoire HTBI primers and Arm-PCR of CDR3 regions, the team built TCR beta libraries. TCRdb passed the multiplex PCR reads through MiXCR, listing each CDR3 protein once. The table has hundreds of thousands of distinct CDR3 sequences, approximately 12% seen once. The CDR3 loop spans 16 amino acids. The V gene end was trimmed by 0 bases and the J gene end by 2 bases; junction bases not matched to a gene: 3. Germline CDR1 and CDR2: LNHDA and SQIVND (reference sequence). In this sample, this clonotype turned up many times. The time point: newly diagnosed GD, antithyroid drugs for less than 3 months. After RNA was extracted from PBMCs, the TCR library was made from it. In addition, the sample was reused for a study of T cells in Graves' hyperthyroidism and ophthalmopathy.

The V call is TRBV19, the J call TRBJ2-1; 8 bases align to TRBD2. This TCR was recovered from a woman aged 25 to 45 with Graves disease. Sequencing used peripheral blood mononuclear cells (PBMCs), obtained at new diagnosis, from a patient treated with antithyroid drugs. The CDR3 loop is CASSIDRSGTYNEQFF. In DNA, the CDR3 is TGTGCCAGTAGTATAGACCGTAGCGGGACCTACAATGAGCAGTTCTTC.